A selection of T cell receptor beta chains follows, all from one sample in a study of immune characterization of retroperitoneal liposarcoma. TCRdb reprocessed the PCR reads with MiXCR, giving one entry per CDR3 protein. The sample includes approximately 2,200 distinct CDR3 sequences, over 40% of them seen just once. The specimen was tumor tissue. The receptors originated from a male donor with retroperitoneal liposarcoma. Each CDR3 is given with its conserved first and last residue. Each record gives: J gene, clone size, V gene, CDR3 protein. Some rows mark clone size as missing; the rest say once, few, many or name a class of expanded clone.

TRBJ2-6 | NA | TRBV25-1 | CASSESGANVLTF
TRBJ2-1 | medium-sized | TRBV7-2 | CASSLDATTSRETQFF
NA | NA | TRBV12-3/TRBV12-4 | CASRVGLAGQETQFF
TRBJ2-1 | NA | TRBV6-1 | CASSEISRPAGGNEQFF
TRBJ2-1 | NA | TRBV25-1 | CASSGTQGLAGVLGHNEQFF
TRBJ2-1 | NA | TRBV7-2 | CASSRGGALWEQFF
TRBJ2-7 | few | TRBV6-5 | CASSSPGTGVYEQYF
NA | NA | TRBV6-8 | CASSSGQKSLIQYF
TRBJ2-6 | NA | TRBV6-1 | CASSYSAGSSGANVLTF
TRBJ2-1 | few | TRBV12-3/TRBV12-4 | CASSHQRRPNEQFF
TRBJ2-1 | NA | TRBV25-1 | CASSEDRGGRSYNEQFF
TRBJ2-7 | once | TRBV7-2 | CASSPGTSGSRSYEQYF
NA | few | TRBV11-3 | CASSITRNEQFF
TRBJ2-6 | NA | TRBV6-1 | CASRPDRSGANVLTF
TRBJ2-7 | few | TRBV6-1 | CASSAGGREQYF
TRBJ2-1 | medium-sized | TRBV7-6 | CASSLGRTGSSKNIQFF
NA | few | TRBV6-1 | CASSERLAGAYEQYF
NA | NA | TRBV11-3 | CASSSRHGEQYF
TRBJ2-2 | medium-sized | TRBV6-1 | CASSRPGQPNTGELFF
TRBJ2-1 | few | TRBV6-1 | CASSERQVSSYNEQFF
TRBJ2-3 | NA | TRBV10-2 | CASSESGTNLLPTDTQYF
NA | large | TRBV10-1 | CASSEGHSYEQYF
TRBJ2-3 | NA | TRBV5-3 | CASSVGQRTDTQYF
TRBJ2-3 | hyperexpanded | TRBV27 | CASSLSSTDTQYF
NA | once | TRBV27 | CASTQTGLAGKSYEQYF
NA | few | TRBV6-1 | CASSLLRTSGSHEQYF
TRBJ2-5 | NA | TRBV12-3/TRBV12-4 | CASSRDIYNEQYF
TRBJ2-7 | NA | TRBV7-2 | CASSRGQGGLSYEQYF
TRBJ2-3 | NA | TRBV6-5 | CASSSPGLAGVGDTQYF